These T cell receptor beta chains were read from a single sample in a study of CD8 T cells in ankylosing spondylitis. Each CDR3 protein gets one entry after TCRdb re-called the 5' RACE reads with MiXCR. Of 250,000 to 300,000 distinct CDR3 sequences listed, about 20% were seen once; the top ten hold about 8%. Specimen: blood, either unsorted or a sorted T cell fraction (not recorded which). Receptors were obtained from a male donor with ankylosing spondylitis or in good health (not recorded which). The CDR3 runs from the conserved cysteine through the conserved F or W. A D gene is named only where the DNA matches it firmly. Size tells how often a clone was seen (once, few, many) or the class of an expanded clone, and some rows leave it out.

J gene,D gene,V gene,clone size,CDR3 protein,CDR3 DNA
TRBJ1-4,.,TRBV3-1,.,CASSQGTNEKLFF,TGTGCCAGCAGCCAAGGTACTAATGAAAAACTGTTTTTT
TRBJ2-3,.,TRBV12-3/TRBV12-4,.,CASSFFGDAQYF,TGTGCCAGCAGTTTTTTCGGGGATGCGCAGTATTTT
TRBJ2-3,TRBD2,TRBV5-1,few,CASSGITSGSTDTQYF,TGCGCCAGCAGCGGGATAACTAGCGGGAGCACAGATACGCAGTATTTT
TRBJ2-4,TRBD1,TRBV5-1,few,CASSLGGQATKNIQYF,TGCGCCAGCAGCCTGGGCGGACAGGCGACTAAAAACATTCAGTACTTC
TRBJ1-5,TRBD1,TRBV20-1,few,CSAGEDRVNQPQHF,TGCAGTGCCGGAGAGGACAGGGTTAATCAGCCCCAGCATTTT
TRBJ1-3,.,TRBV5-1,many,CASSQGTSGNTIYF,TGCGCCAGCAGCCAAGGGACCTCTGGAAACACCATATATTTT
TRBJ2-5,.,TRBV20-1,.,CTSLASPTRQETQYF,TGCACCAGCTTGGCTAGCCCGACGCGCCAAGAGACCCAGTACTTC
TRBJ1-5,TRBD1,TRBV2,.,CASRTSTGIYQPQHF,TGTGCCAGCAGAACCTCGACAGGGATTTATCAGCCCCAGCATTTT
TRBJ2-1,.,TRBV5-1,few,CASSFGSDEQFF,TGCGCCAGCAGCTTCGGTTCCGATGAGCAGTTCTTC
TRBJ1-6,.,TRBV25-1,.,CASSEFTGNSPLHF,TGTGCCAGCAGTGAATTTACTGGCAATTCACCCCTCCACTTT
TRBJ1-6,.,TRBV2,few,CASSVLGGEGSPLHF,TGTGCCAGCAGTGTTCTTGGCGGGGAGGGTTCACCCCTCCACTTT
TRBJ1-2,.,TRBV10-3,few,CAISAVNYGYTF,TGTGCCATCAGTGCCGTTAACTATGGCTACACCTTC
TRBJ2-1,.,TRBV28,many,CASKVGGAQDEQFF,TGTGCCAGCAAGGTTGGGGGGGCCCAGGATGAGCAGTTCTTC
TRBJ1-4,TRBD1,TRBV20-1,.,CSARRDRVVEKLFF,TGCAGTGCTAGACGGGACAGGGTAGTGGAAAAACTGTTTTTT
TRBJ2-5,.,TRBV2,.,CASSEDETQYF,TGTGCCAGCAGTGAAGATGAGACCCAGTACTTC
TRBJ2-1,TRBD2,TRBV5-1,.,CASSLDGGGTYNEQFF,TGCGCCAGCAGCTTGGATGGGGGGGGAACCTACAATGAGCAGTTCTTC
TRBJ2-5,.,TRBV12-3/TRBV12-4,.,CASSPSALRETQYF,TGTGCCAGCAGCCCTAGCGCCCTCCGGGAGACCCAGTACTTC
TRBJ1-2,TRBD1,TRBV7-8,few,CASMPGTGPLWGGYTF,TGTGCCAGTATGCCCGGGACAGGGCCCTTGTGGGGTGGCTACACCTTC
TRBJ2-2,.,TRBV20-1,few,CSVRGVQVIGNTGELFF,TGCAGTGTTAGGGGGGTGCAGGTCATAGGGAACACCGGGGAGCTGTTTTTT
TRBJ2-4,TRBD2,TRBV7-2,.,CASSNYSGGLAKNIQYF,TGTGCCAGCAGCAACTATAGCGGGGGGCTAGCCAAAAACATTCAGTACTTC
TRBJ2-3,.,TRBV6-4,few,CASSDSSRGSTDTQYF,TGTGCCAGCAGTGACTCGAGTCGGGGCAGCACAGATACGCAGTATTTT
TRBJ1-1,.,TRBV25-1,.,CASSEWGIEAFF,TGTGCCAGCAGTGAATGGGGGATAGAAGCTTTCTTT
TRBJ1-6,.,TRBV2,few,CASLVRGNSPLHF,TGTGCCAGCCTTGTGAGGGGGAATTCACCCCTCCACTTT
TRBJ1-2,.,TRBV13,.,CASSQGRSRGYTF,TGTGCCAGCAGCCAAGGGCGGAGTCGGGGCTACACCTTC
TRBJ2-1,TRBD2,TRBV20-1,.,CSAGKRGEYNEQFF,TGCAGTGCTGGCAAGCGGGGGGAATACAATGAGCAGTTCTTC
TRBJ2-1,TRBD2,TRBV12-3/TRBV12-4,.,CASGRAGYNEQFF,TGTGCCAGCGGGAGGGCGGGGTACAATGAGCAGTTCTTC
TRBJ2-3,TRBD2,TRBV9,.,CASSFGGAGDTQYF,TGTGCCAGCAGCTTCGGGGGGGCCGGAGATACGCAGTATTTT
TRBJ1-1,TRBD1,TRBV7-8,.,CASSLQGATTEAFF,TGTGCCAGCAGCTTACAGGGGGCTACCACTGAAGCTTTCTTT
TRBJ2-1,.,TRBV20-1,.,CSAAPGSYNEQFF,TGCAGTGCTGCACCAGGCTCCTACAATGAGCAGTTCTTC
TRBJ2-5,.,TRBV20-1,few,CSASGIGMGTQYF,TGCAGTGCTAGTGGGATAGGGATGGGGACCCAGTACTTC
TRBJ2-3,.,TRBV29-1,many,CSATTLGDTQYF,TGCAGCGCTACCACACTGGGGGATACGCAGTATTTT
TRBJ1-1,.,TRBV6-1,.,CASSDAGRGDTEAFF,TGTGCCAGCAGTGACGCAGGTCGGGGGGACACTGAAGCTTTCTTT
TRBJ2-1,TRBD1,TRBV11-1,few,CASSSRRTGGSSYNEQFF,TGTGCCAGCAGCTCAAGAAGGACAGGGGGTAGCTCCTACAATGAGCAGTTCTTC
TRBJ2-5,TRBD1,TRBV5-1,.,CASSPTRTGQETQYF,TGCGCCAGCAGCCCCACCCGGACAGGCCAAGAGACCCAGTACTTC
TRBJ1-1,TRBD1,TRBV5-1,many,CASSQNRGTEAFF,TGCGCCAGCAGCCAAAACAGGGGGACTGAAGCTTTCTTT
TRBJ2-4,TRBD1,TRBV5-6,.,CASSWGNTDRNIQYF,TGTGCCAGCAGTTGGGGAAATACGGACAGGAACATTCAGTACTTC
TRBJ1-1,TRBD1,TRBV5-8,many,CASSLDREAEAFF,TGTGCCAGCAGCCTGGACAGGGAGGCTGAAGCTTTCTTT
TRBJ2-1,TRBD1,TRBV20-1,.,CSANRGSYNEQFF,TGCAGTGCTAACAGGGGCTCCTACAATGAGCAGTTCTTC
TRBJ1-5,TRBD1,TRBV6-1,few,CASGRGLTGKDQPQHF,TGTGCCAGCGGAAGGGGGCTGACAGGGAAAGATCAGCCCCAGCATTTT
TRBJ1-1,.,TRBV28,few,CASSLRWDLKNTEAFF,TGTGCCAGCAGTTTGAGATGGGACCTAAAGAACACTGAAGCTTTCTTT
TRBJ2-5,.,TRBV5-1,.,CASSGAGVETQYF,TGCGCCAGCTCAGGAGCAGGTGTGGAGACCCAGTACTTC
TRBJ1-1,.,TRBV5-1,few,CASSFGPGRTNTEAFF,TGCGCCAGCAGCTTCGGTCCGGGACGAACGAACACTGAAGCTTTCTTT
TRBJ2-5,TRBD2,TRBV7-3,few,CASSLGAPGGLETQYF,TGTGCCAGCAGCTTAGGCGCTCCGGGGGGGCTAGAGACCCAGTACTTC
TRBJ1-4,.,TRBV12-3/TRBV12-4,few,CASSRDYEKLFF,TGTGCCAGCTCCAGGGACTATGAAAAACTGTTTTTT
TRBJ1-5,.,TRBV29-1,few,CSVRGGANQPQHF,TGCAGCGTAAGGGGAGGGGCGAATCAGCCCCAGCATTTT
TRBJ2-1,.,TRBV15,few,CATSREGRPDNEQFF,TGTGCCACCAGCAGAGAGGGGCGGCCCGACAATGAGCAGTTCTTC
TRBJ2-2,TRBD1,TRBV15,.,CDTSTYRGQNGELFF,TGTGACACCAGCACTTACAGGGGGCAGAACGGGGAGCTGTTTTTT
TRBJ2-3,TRBD2,TRBV3-1,.,CASSQRGGADTQYF,TGTGCCAGCAGCCAAAGGGGAGGGGCGGATACGCAGTATTTT
TRBJ2-5,TRBD2,TRBV9,.,CASGGVAGTSETQYF,TGTGCCAGCGGAGGGGTAGCGGGAACGTCGGAGACCCAGTACTTC
TRBJ2-3,TRBD2,TRBV5-1,.,CASSPAGGPQDTQYF,TGCGCCAGCAGCCCAGCGGGAGGGCCACAAGATACGCAGTATTTT